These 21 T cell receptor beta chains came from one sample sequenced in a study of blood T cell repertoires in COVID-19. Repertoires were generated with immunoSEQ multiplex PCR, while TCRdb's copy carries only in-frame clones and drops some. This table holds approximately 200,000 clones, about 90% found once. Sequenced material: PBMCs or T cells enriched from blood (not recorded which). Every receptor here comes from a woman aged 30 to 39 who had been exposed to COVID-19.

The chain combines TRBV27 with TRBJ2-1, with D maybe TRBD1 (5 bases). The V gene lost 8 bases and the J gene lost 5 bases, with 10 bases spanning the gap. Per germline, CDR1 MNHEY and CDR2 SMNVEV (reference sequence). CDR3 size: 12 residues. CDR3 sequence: CASGQANNEQFF. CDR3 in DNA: TGTGCCAGCGGACAAGCTAACAATGAGCAGTTCTTC.

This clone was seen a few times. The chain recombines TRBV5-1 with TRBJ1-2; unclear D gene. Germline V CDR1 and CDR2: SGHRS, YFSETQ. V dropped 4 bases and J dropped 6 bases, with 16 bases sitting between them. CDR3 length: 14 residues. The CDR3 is CASSPGGLLDGYTF. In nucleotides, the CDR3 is TGCGCCAGCAGCCCCGGAGGGTTACTGGATGGCTACACCTTC.

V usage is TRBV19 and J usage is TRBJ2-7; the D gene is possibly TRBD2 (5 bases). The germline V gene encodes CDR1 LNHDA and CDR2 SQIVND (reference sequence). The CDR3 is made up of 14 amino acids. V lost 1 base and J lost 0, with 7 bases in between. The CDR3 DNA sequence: TGTGCCAGTAGTATAGGCGGGTTCTCCTACGAGCAGTACTTC. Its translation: CASSIGGFSYEQYF.

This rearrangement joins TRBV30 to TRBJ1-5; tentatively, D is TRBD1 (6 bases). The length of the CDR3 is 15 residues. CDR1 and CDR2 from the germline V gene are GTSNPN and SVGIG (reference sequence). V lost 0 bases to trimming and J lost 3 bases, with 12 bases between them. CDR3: CAWSVTGLDNQPQHF. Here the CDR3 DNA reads TGTGCCTGGAGTGTAACAGGGTTGGACAATCAGCCCCAGCATTTT. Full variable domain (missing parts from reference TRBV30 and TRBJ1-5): SQTIHQWPATLVQPVGSPLSLECTVEGTSNPNLYWYRQAAGRGLQLLFYSVGIGQISSEVPQNLSASRPQDRQFILSSKKLLLSDSGFYLCAWSVTGLDNQPQHFGDGTRLSIL.

The CDR3 protein is CASSRTSGYNEQFF. Here the CDR3 DNA reads TGTGCCAGCAGCCGGACTAGCGGATACAATGAGCAGTTCTTC. V and J are TRBV3-1 (or the pseudogene TRBV3-2) and TRBJ2-1, with 10 bases fitting TRBD2. CDR3 size: 14 residues. V shed 4 bases, J shed 4 bases, and the junction held 1 base outside the gene matches. Germline V gene lookup returns CDR1 LGHDT and CDR2 YNNKEL (reference sequence).

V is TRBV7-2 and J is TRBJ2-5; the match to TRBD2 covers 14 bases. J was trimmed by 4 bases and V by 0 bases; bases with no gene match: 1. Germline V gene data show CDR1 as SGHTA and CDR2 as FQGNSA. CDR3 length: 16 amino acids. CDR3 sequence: CASSLATSGRVETQYF. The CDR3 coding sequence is TGTGCCAGCAGCTTAGCGACTAGCGGGAGGGTAGAGACCCAGTACTTC.

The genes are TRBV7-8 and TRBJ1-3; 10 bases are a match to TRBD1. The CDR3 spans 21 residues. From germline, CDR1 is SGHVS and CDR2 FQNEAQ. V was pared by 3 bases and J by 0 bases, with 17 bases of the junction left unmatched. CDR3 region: CASSFIDRGRDARRSGNTIYF. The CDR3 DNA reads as TGTGCCAGCAGCTTCATCGACAGGGGGCGAGACGCCCGGCGCTCTGGAAACACCATATATTTT.

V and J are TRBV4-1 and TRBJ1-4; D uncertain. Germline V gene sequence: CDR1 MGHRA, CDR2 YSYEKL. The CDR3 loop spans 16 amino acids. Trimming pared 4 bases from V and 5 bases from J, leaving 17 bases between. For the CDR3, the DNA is TGCGCCAGCAGCCTGGGCCGGACGGACTTGAATGAAAAACTGTTTTTT. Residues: CASSLGRTDLNEKLFF.

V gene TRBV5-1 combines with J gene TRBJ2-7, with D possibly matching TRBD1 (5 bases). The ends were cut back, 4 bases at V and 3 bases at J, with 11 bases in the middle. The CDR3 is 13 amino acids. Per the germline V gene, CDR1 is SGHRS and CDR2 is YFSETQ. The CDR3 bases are TGCGCCAGCAGCGGTGACAGTCTCTACGAGCAGTACTTC. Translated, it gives CASSGDSLYEQYF.

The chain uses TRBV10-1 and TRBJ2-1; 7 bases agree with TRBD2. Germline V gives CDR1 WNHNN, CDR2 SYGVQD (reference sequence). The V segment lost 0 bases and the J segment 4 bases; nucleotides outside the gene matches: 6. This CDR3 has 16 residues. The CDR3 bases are TGCGCCAGCAGTGAGTCTGGAGCGGGAACGTACAATGAGCAGTTCTTC. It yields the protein CASSESGAGTYNEQFF.

The CDR3 region is CAISENNGGRAFF. The CDR3 DNA reads as TGTGCCATCAGTGAAAATAACGGGGGGAGGGCTTTCTTT. The chain has TRBV10-3 and TRBJ1-1; D perhaps matches TRBD1 (5 bases). This CDR3 region has 13 residues. The germline V gene encodes CDR1 ENHRY and CDR2 SYGVKD. Trimming removed 3 bases from V and 11 bases from J, with 16 bases in between.

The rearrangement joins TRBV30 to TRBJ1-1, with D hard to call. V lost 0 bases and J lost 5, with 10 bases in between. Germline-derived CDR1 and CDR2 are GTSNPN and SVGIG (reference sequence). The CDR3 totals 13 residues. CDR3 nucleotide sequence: TGTGCCTGGAGTGTACGGCGGGGAACTGAAGCTTTCTTT. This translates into CAWSVRRGTEAFF.

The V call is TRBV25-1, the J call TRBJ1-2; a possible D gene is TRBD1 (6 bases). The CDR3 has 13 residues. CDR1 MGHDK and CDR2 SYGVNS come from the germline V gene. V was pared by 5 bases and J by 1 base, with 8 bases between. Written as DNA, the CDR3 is TGTGCCAGCAGTATCAGGGGTAACTATGGCTACACCTTC. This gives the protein CASSIRGNYGYTF.

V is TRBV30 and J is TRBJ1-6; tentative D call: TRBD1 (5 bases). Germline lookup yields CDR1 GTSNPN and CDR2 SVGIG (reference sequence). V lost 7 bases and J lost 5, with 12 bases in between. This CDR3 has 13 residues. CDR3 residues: CAYRDSNNSPLHF. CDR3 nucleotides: TGTGCCTACAGAGACAGTAATAATTCACCCCTCCACTTT.

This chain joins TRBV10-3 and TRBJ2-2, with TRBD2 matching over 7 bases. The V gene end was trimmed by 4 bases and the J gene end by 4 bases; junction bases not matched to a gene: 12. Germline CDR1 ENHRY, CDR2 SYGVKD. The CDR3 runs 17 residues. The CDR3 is CAISGIGGETATGELFF. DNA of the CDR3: TGTGCCATCAGTGGGATTGGGGGGGAAACGGCCACCGGGGAGCTGTTTTTT.

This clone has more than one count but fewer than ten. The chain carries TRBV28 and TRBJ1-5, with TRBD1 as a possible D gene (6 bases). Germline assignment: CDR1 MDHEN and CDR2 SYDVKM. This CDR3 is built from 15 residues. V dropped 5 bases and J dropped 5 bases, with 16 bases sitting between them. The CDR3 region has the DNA TGTGCCAGCAGTAAGAGGGGGAGTTTGGATCAGCCCCAGCATTTT. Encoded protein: CASSKRGSLDQPQHF. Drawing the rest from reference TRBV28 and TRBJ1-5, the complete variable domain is DVKVTQSSRYLVKRTGEKVFLECVQDMDHENMFWYRQDPGLGLRLIYFSYDVKMKEKGDIPEGYSVSREKKERFSLILESASTNQTSMYLCASSKRGSLDQPQHFGDGTRLSIL.

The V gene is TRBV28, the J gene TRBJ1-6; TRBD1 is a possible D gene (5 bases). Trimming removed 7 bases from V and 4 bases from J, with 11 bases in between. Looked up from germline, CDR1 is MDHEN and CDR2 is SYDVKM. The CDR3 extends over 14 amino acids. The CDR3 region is CASNPKGYNSPLHF. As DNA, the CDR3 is TGTGCCAGCAACCCGAAGGGGTATAATTCACCCCTCCACTTT.

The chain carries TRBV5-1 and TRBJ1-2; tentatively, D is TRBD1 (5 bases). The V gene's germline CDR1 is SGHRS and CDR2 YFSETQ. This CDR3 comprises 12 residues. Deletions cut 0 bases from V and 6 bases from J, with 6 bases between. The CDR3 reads CASSLVGDGYTF. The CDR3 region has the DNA TGCGCCAGCAGCTTGGTAGGGGATGGCTACACCTTC.

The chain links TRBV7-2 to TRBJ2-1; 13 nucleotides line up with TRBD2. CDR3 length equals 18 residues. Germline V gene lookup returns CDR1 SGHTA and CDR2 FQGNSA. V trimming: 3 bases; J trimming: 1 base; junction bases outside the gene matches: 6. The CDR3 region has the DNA TGTGCCAGCAGCTTCAGACTAGCGGGAGGCGGGTCCTACAATGAGCAGTTCTTC. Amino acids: CASSFRLAGGGSYNEQFF.

Here the CDR3 DNA reads TGTGCCAGCAGCTTCAGCGGGAGAGTCTATGAGCAGTTCTTC. Its protein is CASSFSGRVYEQFF. The chain has TRBV11-3 and TRBJ2-1, with 8 nucleotides matching TRBD2. The CDR3 is 14 residues long. Trimming at V came to 3 bases and at J to 8 bases, leaving 6 bases not matched to a gene. The germline V gene has CDR1 SGHNT and CDR2 YENEEA.

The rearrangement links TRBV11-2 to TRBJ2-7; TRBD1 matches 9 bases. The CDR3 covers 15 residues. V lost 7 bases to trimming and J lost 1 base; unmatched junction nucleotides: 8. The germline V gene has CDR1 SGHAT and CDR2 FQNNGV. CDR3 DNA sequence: TGTGCCAGCACCCGCCCGGGACAGGGATCCTACGAGCAGTACTTC. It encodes CASTRPGQGSYEQYF.